This entry is about one TCR beta chain. What it binds is not known. Trimming removed 2 bases at V and 5 bases at J, with 12 bases between. Germline CDR1 and CDR2: MNHEY and SVGAGI. The CDR3 has 15 amino acids. The data were obtained in a study of cytomegalovirus exposure and HLA in healthy donors. General study points: Researchers reported in a later analysis that a missense DCLRE1C variant was tied to TCR beta V- and J-gene trimming. The sole available immune exposure information was CMV serostatus. The classifier reportedly diagnosed cytomegalovirus status with high specificity and sensitivity.

The PCR made use of 60 Vbeta and 13 Jbeta primers. The assay was immunoSEQ multiplex PCR, and TCRdb's table has in-frame clones only and misses some. The table includes roughly 86,000 clones, over 50% detected once. The chain joins TRBV6-5 to TRBJ1-4, with D possibly matching TRBD1 (5 bases). This receptor was obtained from a man aged 25-40 years in good health and CMV-seronegative. Sequencing was done on a sample of PBMCs. The CDR3 spells CASSYQGTSNEKLFF. The CDR3 DNA is TGTGCCAGCAGTTACCAAGGGACTTCCAATGAAAAACTGTTTTTT.